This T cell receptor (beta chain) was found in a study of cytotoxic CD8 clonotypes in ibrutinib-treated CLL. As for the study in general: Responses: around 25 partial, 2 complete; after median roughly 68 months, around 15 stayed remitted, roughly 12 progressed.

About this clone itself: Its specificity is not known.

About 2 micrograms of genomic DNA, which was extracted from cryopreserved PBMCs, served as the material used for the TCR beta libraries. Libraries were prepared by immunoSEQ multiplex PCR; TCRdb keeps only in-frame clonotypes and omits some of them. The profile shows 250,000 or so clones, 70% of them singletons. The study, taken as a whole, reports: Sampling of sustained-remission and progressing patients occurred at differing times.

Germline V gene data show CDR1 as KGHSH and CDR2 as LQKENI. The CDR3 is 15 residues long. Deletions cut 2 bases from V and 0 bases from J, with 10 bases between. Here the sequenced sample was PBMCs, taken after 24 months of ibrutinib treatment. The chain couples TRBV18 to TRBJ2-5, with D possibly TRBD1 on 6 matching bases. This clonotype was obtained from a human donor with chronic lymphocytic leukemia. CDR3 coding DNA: TGTGCCAGCTCACCATCGGACAGTTACCAAGAGACCCAGTACTTC. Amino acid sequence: CASSPSDSYQETQYF.